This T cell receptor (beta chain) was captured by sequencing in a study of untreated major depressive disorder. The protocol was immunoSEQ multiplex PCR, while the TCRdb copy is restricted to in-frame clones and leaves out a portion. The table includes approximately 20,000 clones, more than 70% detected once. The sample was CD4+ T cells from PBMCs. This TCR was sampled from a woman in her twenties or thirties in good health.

The CDR3 protein is CASSREGRETQYF. In DNA form, the CDR3 reads TGTGCCAGCAGTAGGGAGGGCCGAGAGACCCAGTACTTC. The gene calls are TRBV2 and TRBJ2-5; 7 bases agree with TRBD2. This CDR3 has 13 amino acids. Germline V gives CDR1 SNHLY, CDR2 FYNNEI. V lost 5 bases and J lost 4; bases outside the gene matches: 4. Full variable domain (outside the CDR3, taken from reference TRBV2 and TRBJ2-5): EPEVTQTPSHQVTQMGQEVILRCVPISNHLYFYWYRQILGQKVEFLVSFYNNEISEKSEIFDDQFSVERPDGSNFTLKIRSTKLEDSAMYFCASSREGRETQYFGPGTRLLVL.